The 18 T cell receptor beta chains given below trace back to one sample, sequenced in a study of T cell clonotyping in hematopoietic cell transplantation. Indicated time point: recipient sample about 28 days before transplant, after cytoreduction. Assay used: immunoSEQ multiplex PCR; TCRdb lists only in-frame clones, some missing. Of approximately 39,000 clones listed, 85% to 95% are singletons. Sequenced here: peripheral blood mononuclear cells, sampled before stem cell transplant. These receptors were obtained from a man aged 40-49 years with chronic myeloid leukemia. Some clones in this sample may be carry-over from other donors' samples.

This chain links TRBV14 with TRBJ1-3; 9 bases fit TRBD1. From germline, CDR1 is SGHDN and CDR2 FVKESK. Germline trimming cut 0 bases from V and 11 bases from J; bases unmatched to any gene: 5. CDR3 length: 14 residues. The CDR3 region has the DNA TGTGCCAGCAGCCAAGATTCGTACAGGGGGCCCATATATTTT. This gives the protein CASSQDSYRGPIYF.

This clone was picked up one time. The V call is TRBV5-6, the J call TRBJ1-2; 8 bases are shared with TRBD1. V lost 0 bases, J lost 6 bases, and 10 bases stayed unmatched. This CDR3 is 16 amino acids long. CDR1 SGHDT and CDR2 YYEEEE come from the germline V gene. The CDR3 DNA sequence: TGTGCCAGCAGCTTGGCCGGACAGGGAGGAAGGGATGGCTACACCTTC. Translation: CASSLAGQGGRDGYTF.

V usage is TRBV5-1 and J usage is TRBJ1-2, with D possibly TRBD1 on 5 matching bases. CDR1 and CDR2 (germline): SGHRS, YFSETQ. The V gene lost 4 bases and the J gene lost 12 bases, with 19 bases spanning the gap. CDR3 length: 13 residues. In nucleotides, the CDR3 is TGCGCCAGCAGCCCAACTGACAGTCTGAATAACACCTTC. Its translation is CASSPTDSLNNTF. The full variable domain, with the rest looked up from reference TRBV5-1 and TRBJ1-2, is KAGVTQTPRYLIKTRGQQVTLSCSPISGHRSVSWYQQTPGQGLQFLFEYFSETQRNKGNFPGRFSGRQFSNSRSEMNVSTLELGDSALYLCASSPTDSLNNTFGSGTRLTVV.

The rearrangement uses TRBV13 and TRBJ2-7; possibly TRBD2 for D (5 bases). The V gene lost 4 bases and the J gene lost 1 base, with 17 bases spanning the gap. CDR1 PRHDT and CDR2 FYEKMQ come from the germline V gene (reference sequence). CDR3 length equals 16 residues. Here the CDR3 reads CASSSPQFRGSYEQYF. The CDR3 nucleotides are TGTGCCAGCAGCTCCCCTCAGTTCCGGGGTTCCTACGAGCAGTACTTC.

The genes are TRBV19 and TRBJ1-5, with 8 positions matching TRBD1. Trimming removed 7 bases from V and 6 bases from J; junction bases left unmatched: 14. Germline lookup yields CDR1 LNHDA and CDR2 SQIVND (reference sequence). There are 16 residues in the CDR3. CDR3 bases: TGTGCCAGTACTTTACCCGGAGGGACAGGCGGTCAGCCCCAGCATTTT. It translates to CASTLPGGTGGQPQHF.

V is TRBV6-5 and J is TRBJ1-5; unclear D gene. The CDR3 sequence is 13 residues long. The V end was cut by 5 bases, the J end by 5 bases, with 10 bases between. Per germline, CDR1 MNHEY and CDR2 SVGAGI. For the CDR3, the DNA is TGTGCCAGCAGTCCCTCAATCGATCAGCCCCAGCATTTT. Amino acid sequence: CASSPSIDQPQHF.

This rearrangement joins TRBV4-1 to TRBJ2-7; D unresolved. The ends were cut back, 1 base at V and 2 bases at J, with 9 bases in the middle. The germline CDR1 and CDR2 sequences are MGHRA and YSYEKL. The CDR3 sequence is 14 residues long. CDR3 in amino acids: CASSQVTDAYEQYF. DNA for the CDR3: TGCGCCAGCAGCCAAGTTACGGACGCCTACGAGCAGTACTTC.

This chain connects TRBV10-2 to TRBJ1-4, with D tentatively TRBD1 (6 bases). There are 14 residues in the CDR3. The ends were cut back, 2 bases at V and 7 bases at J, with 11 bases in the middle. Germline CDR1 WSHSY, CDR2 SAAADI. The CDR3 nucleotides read TGCGCCAGCAGTGAGACAGGGAATTTTGAAAAACTGTTTTTT. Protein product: CASSETGNFEKLFF.

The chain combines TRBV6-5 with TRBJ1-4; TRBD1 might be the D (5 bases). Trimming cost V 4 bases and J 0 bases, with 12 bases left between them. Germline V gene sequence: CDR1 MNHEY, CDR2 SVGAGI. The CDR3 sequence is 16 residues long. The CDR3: CASSSFRGSTNEKLFF. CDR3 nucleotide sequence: TGTGCCAGCAGTTCCTTTAGGGGTTCAACTAATGAAAAACTGTTTTTT.

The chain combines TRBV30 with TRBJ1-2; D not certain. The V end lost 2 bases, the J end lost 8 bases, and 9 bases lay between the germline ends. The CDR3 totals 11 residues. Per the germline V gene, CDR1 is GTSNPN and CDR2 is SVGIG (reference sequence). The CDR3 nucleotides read TGTGCCTGGAGTACTGCGGGGGGCTACACCTTC. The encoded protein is CAWSTAGGYTF. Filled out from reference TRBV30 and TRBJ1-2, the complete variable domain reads SQTIHQWPATLVQPVGSPLSLECTVEGTSNPNLYWYRQAAGRGLQLLFYSVGIGQISSEVPQNLSASRPQDRQFILSSKKLLLSDSGFYLCAWSTAGGYTFGSGTRLTVV.

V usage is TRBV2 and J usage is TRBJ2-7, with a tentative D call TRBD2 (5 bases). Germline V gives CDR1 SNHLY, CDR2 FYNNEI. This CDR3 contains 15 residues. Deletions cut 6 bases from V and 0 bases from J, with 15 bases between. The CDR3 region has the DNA TGTGCCAGCAGCGCTGGACTTAACTTCTCCTACGAGCAGTACTTC. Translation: CASSAGLNFSYEQYF.

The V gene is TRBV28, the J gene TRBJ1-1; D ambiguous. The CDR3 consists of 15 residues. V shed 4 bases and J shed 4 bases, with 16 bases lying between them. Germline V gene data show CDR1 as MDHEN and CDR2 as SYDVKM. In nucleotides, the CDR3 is TGTGCCAGCAGTTCCCTGGGGAACGAACTCACTGAAGCTTTCTTT. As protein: CASSSLGNELTEAFF.

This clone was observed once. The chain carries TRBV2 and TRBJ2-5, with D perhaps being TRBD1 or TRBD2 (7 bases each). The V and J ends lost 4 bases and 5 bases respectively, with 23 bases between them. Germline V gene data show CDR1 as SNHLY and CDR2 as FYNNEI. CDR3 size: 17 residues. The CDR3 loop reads CASSALGQLNGRETQYF. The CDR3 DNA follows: TGTGCCAGCAGTGCTTTGGGACAGTTAAACGGGAGGGAGACCCAGTACTTC.

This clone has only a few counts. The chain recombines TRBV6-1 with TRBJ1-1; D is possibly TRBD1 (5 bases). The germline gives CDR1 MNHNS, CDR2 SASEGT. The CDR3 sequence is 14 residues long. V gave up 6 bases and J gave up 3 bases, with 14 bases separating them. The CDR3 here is CASRFGVGDTEAFF. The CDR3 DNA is TGTGCCAGCAGATTTGGGGTAGGGGACACTGAAGCTTTCTTT.

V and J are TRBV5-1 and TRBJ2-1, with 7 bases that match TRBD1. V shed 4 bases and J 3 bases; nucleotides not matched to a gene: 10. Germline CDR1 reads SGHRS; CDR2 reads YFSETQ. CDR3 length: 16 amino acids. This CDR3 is CASSPSGTDFYNEQFF. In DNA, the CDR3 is TGCGCCAGCAGCCCCTCAGGGACAGACTTCTACAATGAGCAGTTCTTC.

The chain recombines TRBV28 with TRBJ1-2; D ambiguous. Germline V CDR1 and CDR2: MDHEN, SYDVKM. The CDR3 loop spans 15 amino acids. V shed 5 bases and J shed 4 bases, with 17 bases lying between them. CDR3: CASSPWEQLIYGYTF. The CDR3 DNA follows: TGTGCCAGCAGTCCCTGGGAGCAGCTAATCTATGGCTACACCTTC.

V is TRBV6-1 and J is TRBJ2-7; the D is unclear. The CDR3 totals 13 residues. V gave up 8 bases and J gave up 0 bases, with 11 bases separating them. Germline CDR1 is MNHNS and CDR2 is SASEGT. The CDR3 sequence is CASLSATSYEQYF. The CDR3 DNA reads TGTGCCAGCCTATCGGCTACCTCCTACGAGCAGTACTTC.

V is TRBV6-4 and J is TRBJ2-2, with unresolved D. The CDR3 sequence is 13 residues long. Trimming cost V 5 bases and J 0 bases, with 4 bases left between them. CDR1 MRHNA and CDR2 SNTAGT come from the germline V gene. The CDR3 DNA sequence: TGTGCCAGCAGTCAGACGAACACCGGGGAGCTGTTTTTT. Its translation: CASSQTNTGELFF.